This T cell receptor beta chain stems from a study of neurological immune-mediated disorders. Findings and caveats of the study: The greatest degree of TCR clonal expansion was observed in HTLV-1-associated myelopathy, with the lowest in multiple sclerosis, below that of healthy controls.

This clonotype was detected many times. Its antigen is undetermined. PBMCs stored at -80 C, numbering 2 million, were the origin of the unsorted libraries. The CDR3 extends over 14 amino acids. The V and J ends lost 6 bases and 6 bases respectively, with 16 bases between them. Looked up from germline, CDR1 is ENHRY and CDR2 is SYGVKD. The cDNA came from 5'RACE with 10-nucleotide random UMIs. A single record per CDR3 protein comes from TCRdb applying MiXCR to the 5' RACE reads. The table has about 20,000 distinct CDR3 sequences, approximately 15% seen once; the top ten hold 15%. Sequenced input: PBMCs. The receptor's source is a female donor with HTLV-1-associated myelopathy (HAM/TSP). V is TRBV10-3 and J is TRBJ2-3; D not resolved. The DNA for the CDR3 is TGTGCCATCAGGCCCCCAGGCACCCGGGATACGCAGTATTTT. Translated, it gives CAIRPPGTRDTQYF.